What follows is one T cell receptor beta chain and its context. V was cut by 4 bases and J by 4 bases, with 7 bases left in between. The CDR3 contains 11 residues. Per the germline V gene, CDR1 is DFQATT and CDR2 is SNEGSKA (reference sequence). This record comes from a study of T-cell memory formation after mild COVID-19. Study as a whole: Each donor largely had its own TCR clusters.

Each CDR3 protein is one row after TCRdb ran MiXCR on the 5' RACE reads. This table has some 180,000 distinct CDR3 sequences, about 18% appearing once. The chain joins TRBV20-1 to TRBJ1-1; D is unresolved. Sequencing was done on a sample of PBMCs or a T cell subset sorted from them (not recorded which). This TCR derives from a man younger than 30 who had mild COVID-19 (a few samples of this study predate the infection). Cell type and time point are not known. CDR3 nucleotide sequence: TGCAGTGCTAATGATATCACTGAAGCTTTCTTT. Residues: CSANDITEAFF.